The clone carrying this TCR beta chain occurred a few times. Its antigen is unidentified. This PCR relied on a set of 60 Vbeta primers and 13 Jbeta primers. The table came from immunoSEQ multiplex PCR; TCRdb's copy has only in-frame clones and leaves some out. The top ten clones hold around 1.4% of a sample with more than 150,000 clones, over 80% of them seen once. These data belong to a study of cytomegalovirus exposure and HLA in healthy donors. Study information: A prior study identified 120 million or so unique TCR beta sequences from roughly 180 million T cells.

Study results and limitations: Prior analysis indicated that the majority of TCR beta V segments exhibited productivity approximately 87% or approximately 30% of the time. Certain indistinguishable V segments, among them TRBV6-2 and TRBV6-3, were excluded. Sequencing likely produced, as an artifact, a cluster of highly shared sequence variants.

CDR3 size: 21 residues. With V trimmed by 6 bases and J by 4 bases, 29 bases remained unmatched. Germline CDR1 reads PRHDT; CDR2 reads FYEKMQ (reference sequence). Sequenced sample: PBMCs. This TCR was sampled from a girl between 5 and 17 years old in good health and CMV-seropositive. This chain connects TRBV13 to TRBJ2-5, with 7 positions matching TRBD1. The CDR3 DNA reads TGTGCCAGCAGTTTAAGGCCCCTCACGCCCCGCCGGAGACAGGGTGTAGAGACCCAGTACTTC. Translation gives CASSLRPLTPRRRQGVETQYF. Drawing the rest from reference TRBV13 and TRBJ2-5, the complete variable domain is AAGVIQSPRHLIKEKRETATLKCYPIPRHDTVYWYQQGPGQDPQFLISFYEKMQSDKGSIPDRFSAQQFSDYHSELNMSSLELGDSALYFCASSLRPLTPRRRQGVETQYFGPGTRLLVL.